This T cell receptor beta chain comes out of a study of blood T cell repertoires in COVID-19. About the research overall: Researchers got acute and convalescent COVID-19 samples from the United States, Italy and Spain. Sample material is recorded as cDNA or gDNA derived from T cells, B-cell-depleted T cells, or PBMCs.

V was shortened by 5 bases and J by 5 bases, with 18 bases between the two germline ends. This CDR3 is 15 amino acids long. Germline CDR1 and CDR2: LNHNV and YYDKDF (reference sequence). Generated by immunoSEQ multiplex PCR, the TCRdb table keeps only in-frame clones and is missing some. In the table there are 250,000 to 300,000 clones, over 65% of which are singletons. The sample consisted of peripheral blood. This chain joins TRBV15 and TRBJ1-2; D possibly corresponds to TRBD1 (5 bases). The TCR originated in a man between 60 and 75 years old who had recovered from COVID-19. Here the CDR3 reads CATSPPQGLSYGYTF. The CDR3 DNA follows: TGTGCCACCAGCCCCCCGCAGGGTCTATCGTATGGCTACACCTTC.